Below, 11 T cell receptor beta chains from the same sample are listed, as sequenced in a study of neurological immune-mediated disorders. MiXCR was run by TCRdb on the 5' RACE reads, yielding one entry per CDR3 protein. The data contain some 46,000 distinct CDR3 sequences, around 4.5% of them singletons. Specimen: PBMCs. The receptors shown here come from a woman aged 55-70 years with multiple sclerosis.

This clonotype was counted many times. An end of the junction differs from the germline gene, which may be a read error. The CDR3 region has the DNA TGCGCCAGCAGCCAAGATCCCGGGACAGGGCGAGCCTTC. This codes for CASSQDPGTGRAF. The chain combines TRBV4-1 with TRBJ2-7, with 9 bases that match TRBD1. This CDR3 has 13 amino acids. CDR1 and CDR2 (germline): MGHRA, YSYEKL.

This clonotype was seen a few times. The chain recombines TRBV24-1 with TRBJ1-2; no clear D gene. The CDR3 consists of 12 residues. V lost 8 bases, J lost 6 bases, and 12 bases lay in between. Germline V gives CDR1 KGHDR, CDR2 SFDVKD. The DNA for the CDR3 is TGTGCCACCAACTCGCCGGATCATGGCTACACCTTC. Translated, it gives CATNSPDHGYTF.

At least ten counts were recorded for this clonotype. The V call is TRBV9, the J call TRBJ2-3; 7 nucleotides line up with TRBD2. CDR3 length equals 16 residues. Losses at the gene ends were 1 base for V and 0 bases for J; bases not matched to a gene: 5. Per the germline V gene, CDR1 is SGDLS and CDR2 is YYNGEE. The CDR3 here is CASSVREGSSTDTQYF. DNA for the CDR3: TGTGCCAGCAGCGTAAGGGAGGGGAGCAGCACAGATACGCAGTATTTT.

This sequence joins TRBV7-8 and TRBJ2-1, with 9 bases identical to TRBD2. Germline V lookup: CDR1 SGHVS, CDR2 FQNEAQ. The CDR3 spans 13 residues. The V and J ends lost 10 bases and 8 bases, in that order; junction bases with no gene match: 9. Here the CDR3 reads CATRSGSGDEQFF. The CDR3 DNA follows: TGTGCCACTCGTAGCGGGAGTGGCGATGAGCAGTTCTTC. The variable domain in full, completed from reference TRBV7-8 and TRBJ2-1, reads GAGVSQSPRYKVAKRGQDVALRCDPISGHVSLFWYQQALGQGPEFLTYFQNEAQLDKSGLPSDRFFAERPEGSVSTLKIQRTQQEDSAVYLCATRSGSGDEQFFGPGTRLTVL.

This clonotype appeared many times. V usage is TRBV7-2 and J usage is TRBJ2-5; D is uncertain. This CDR3 contains 13 residues. Germline loops: CDR1 SGHTA, CDR2 FQGNSA. The ends were cut back, 3 bases at V and 5 bases at J, with 10 bases in the middle. The CDR3 DNA follows: TGTGCCAGCAGCTTCTTTTGGGTTGAGACCCAGTACTTC. Protein: CASSFFWVETQYF.

The genes are TRBV29-1 and TRBJ2-7; 8 bases line up with TRBD1. The J segment lost 4 bases and the V segment lost 7 bases, leaving 6 bases of the junction unmatched. The germline gives CDR1 SQVTM, CDR2 ANQGSEA. This CDR3 comprises 12 residues. This CDR3 is CSAEDRGYEQYV. The CDR3 DNA is TGCAGCGCCGAAGACAGGGGTTACGAGCAGTACGTC.

The sample holds many counts of this clonotype. J is TRBJ1-2 and V is TRBV4-1; the D gene is possibly TRBD1 (5 bases). With 1 base removed from V and 3 bases from J, the gap between germline ends came to 12 bases. CDR1 is MGHRA, CDR2 YSYEKL, per germline. The CDR3 extends over 15 amino acids. This CDR3 is CASSQVTGDHYGYTF. CDR3 nucleotide sequence: TGCGCCAGCAGCCAAGTGACGGGGGATCACTATGGCTACACCTTC.

The V gene is TRBV5-1, the J gene TRBJ2-5; D unclear. Germline CDR1 reads SGHRS; CDR2 reads YFSETQ. Deletions cut 1 base from V and 5 bases from J, with 12 bases between. This CDR3 is built from 14 residues. The CDR3 protein is CASSLSSAVETQYF. The CDR3 region has the DNA TGCGCCAGCAGCTTGTCGAGCGCGGTGGAGACCCAGTACTTC. The full variable domain, its missing parts supplied by reference TRBV5-1 and TRBJ2-5, is KAGVTQTPRYLIKTRGQQVTLSCSPISGHRSVSWYQQTPGQGLQFLFEYFSETQRNKGNFPGRFSGRQFSNSRSEMNVSTLELGDSALYLCASSLSSAVETQYFGPGTRLLVL.

This clonotype was recorded many times. The rearrangement uses TRBV5-6 and TRBJ2-3; unclear D gene. V was trimmed by 1 base and J by 1 base, leaving 4 bases between them. CDR1 and CDR2 from the germline V gene are SGHDT and YYEEEE. The CDR3 covers 13 residues. CDR3 DNA sequence: TGTGCCAGCAGCTTGCCCGGCACAGATACGCAGTATTTT. Translation: CASSLPGTDTQYF.

This clonotype was counted many times. CDR3 sequence reads: CASSLIGPHNEQFF. CDR3 coding DNA: TGTGCCAGCAGCTTAATAGGCCCGCACAATGAGCAGTTCTTC. This sequence joins TRBV7-3 and TRBJ2-1, with D unclear. The CDR3 covers 14 residues. From germline, CDR1 is SGHTA and CDR2 FQGTGA. V dropped 1 base and J dropped 5 bases, with 9 bases sitting between them.

To note about this clonotype: This is likely a read error, given that the CDR3 carries no conserved phenylalanine or tryptophan at its end. V is TRBV10-3 and J is TRBJ2-5; unclear D gene. The CDR3 covers 14 residues. The germline V gene has CDR1 ENHRY and CDR2 SYGVKD. Trimming pared 3 bases from V and 2 bases from J, leaving 10 bases between. In DNA form, the CDR3 reads TGTGCCATCAGTGAACCACTTACTCAAGAGACCCAGTACGTC. Its translation: CAISEPLTQETQYV.